These T cell receptor beta chains were read from a single sample in a study of T cells in localized non-small cell lung cancer. Some clones are missing from TCRdb's copy, which holds only in-frame ones; the method was immunoSEQ multiplex PCR. Altogether about 3,000 clones are present, around 33% being singletons, with the ten largest covering around 12%. Sequencing used normal lung tissue next to the tumor, obtained before any cancer treatment. The receptors derive from a man aged 40-75 years with stage I lung adenocarcinoma. The CDR3 runs from the conserved cysteine through the conserved F or W. A D gene is named only where the DNA matches it firmly. A row's size may be missing; if present it is once, few, many or a size class.

D gene	clone size	V gene	J gene	CDR3 protein	CDR3 DNA
TRBD2	medium-sized	TRBV11-3	TRBJ2-5	CASSLVASGRALGQETQYF	TGTGCCAGCAGCTTGGTTGCCAGCGGGAGGGCCCTGGGGCAAGAGACCCAGTACTTC
TRBD1	.	TRBV10-2	TRBJ2-7	CASSSGTGGYEQYF	TGCGCCAGCAGTTCCGGGACAGGGGGCTACGAGCAGTACTTC
TRBD2	few	TRBV9	TRBJ2-1	CASSVGSGEYNEQFF	TGTGCCAGCAGCGTAGGGAGCGGGGAATACAATGAGCAGTTCTTC
TRBD1	few	TRBV6-8	TRBJ1-5	CASSGDSSNQPQHF	TGTGCCAGCAGTGGGGACAGCAGCAATCAGCCCCAGCATTTT
.	.	TRBV4-1	TRBJ1-5	CASSQVNSNQPQHF	TGCGCCAGCAGCCAAGTGAATAGCAATCAGCCCCAGCATTTT
.	.	TRBV2	TRBJ1-4	CASNTDPNEKLFF	TGTGCCAGCAATACGGACCCCAATGAAAAACTGTTTTTT
.	.	TRBV18	TRBJ2-1	CASSPPGPFNNEQFF	TGTGCCAGCTCACCACCGGGACCTTTTAACAATGAGCAGTTCTTC
.	.	TRBV18	TRBJ1-4	CASSRLSSLRATNEKLFF	TGTGCCAGCTCACGACTCTCCTCTCTCAGGGCAACTAATGAAAAACTGTTTTTT
TRBD1	.	TRBV29-1	TRBJ1-4	CSVRKGAGEKLFF	TGCAGCGTTAGGAAGGGGGCCGGTGAAAAACTGTTTTTT
.	.	TRBV6-8	TRBJ1-5	CASSGGGPSMTQHF	TGTGCCAGCAGTGGTGGGGGGCCAAGTATGACCCAGCATTTT
TRBD1	.	TRBV28	TRBJ2-3	CASTIRGTGGEDTQYF	TGTGCCAGCACCATAAGAGGGACAGGGGGCGAAGATACGCAGTATTTT
.	few	TRBV11-3	TRBJ2-1	CASSLGWQGIGNEQFF	TGTGCCAGCAGCTTAGGCTGGCAGGGGATAGGAAATGAGCAGTTCTTC
.	.	TRBV18	TRBJ1-1	CASSPKGANTEAFF	TGTGCCAGCTCACCAAAGGGAGCGAACACTGAAGCTTTCTTT
.	.	TRBV18	TRBJ2-1	CASSPPRPYNEQFF	TGTGCCAGCTCACCACCTCGACCATACAATGAGCAGTTCTTC
.	medium-sized	TRBV6-8	TRBJ1-6	CASVSTGSYNSPLHF	TGTGCCAGTGTTTCCACGGGGTCCTATAATTCACCCCTCCACTTT
.	.	TRBV18	TRBJ2-2	CASSPKWSGENTGELFF	TGTGCCAGCTCACCAAAATGGTCGGGGGAGAACACCGGGGAGCTGTTTTTT
.	.	TRBV6-8	TRBJ1-1	CASSYSPGTEAFF	TGTGCCAGCAGTTACTCCCCAGGCACTGAAGCTTTCTTT
.	.	TRBV2	TRBJ2-7	CASRSDSTHSEQYF	TGTGCCAGCAGATCGGACTCAACCCATAGCGAGCAGTACTTC
TRBD1	.	TRBV6-8	TRBJ1-2	CASSSEGTGPVYGYTF	TGTGCCAGCAGTTCCGAGGGGACAGGGCCAGTATATGGCTACACCTTC
TRBD1	.	TRBV15	TRBJ2-2	CATSIGGQGGTGELFF	TGTGCCACCAGCATAGGGGGACAGGGCGGCACCGGGGAGCTGTTTTTT
.	few	TRBV10-2	TRBJ1-5	CASSGGRAANSNQPQHF	TGCGCCAGCAGTGGGGGGAGGGCAGCTAATAGCAATCAGCCCCAGCATTTT
.	few	TRBV11-3	TRBJ2-7	CASSVPGPLDEQYF	TGTGCCAGCAGCGTGCCGGGACCGTTGGACGAGCAGTACTTC
TRBD1	few	TRBV6-8	TRBJ2-7	CASSPTRDRGYEQYF	TGTGCCAGCAGTCCAACCAGGGACAGGGGCTACGAGCAGTACTTC
.	.	TRBV19	TRBJ1-4	CASSKIPMGEKLFF	TGTGCCAGTAGTAAGATCCCGATGGGGGAAAAACTGTTTTTT
TRBD2	large	TRBV11-3	TRBJ2-3	CASSGTSGGYSTDTQYF	TGTGCCAGCAGCGGGACTAGCGGGGGCTACAGCACAGATACGCAGTATTTT
.	.	TRBV19	TRBJ1-2	CASSMVGSYGYTF	TGTGCCAGTAGTATGGTCGGGTCCTATGGCTACACCTTC
.	few	TRBV28	TRBJ2-1	CASSFGLRETSEQFF	TGTGCCAGCAGTTTTGGTCTCCGGGAGACCAGTGAGCAGTTCTTC
.	medium-sized	TRBV9	TRBJ2-1	CASSRGSANEQFF	TGTGCCAGCAGCAGGGGGAGTGCCAATGAGCAGTTCTTC
.	.	TRBV28	TRBJ1-5	CASSLYSSRGPQHF	TGTGCCAGCAGTTTATACAGCTCAAGGGGGCCCCAGCATTTT
.	large	TRBV9	TRBJ1-2	CASSVEEPGTNYGYTF	TGTGCCAGCAGCGTTGAGGAACCGGGAACTAACTATGGCTACACCTTC
.	few	TRBV10-1	TRBJ1-1	CASSEGGTEAFF	TGCGCCAGCAGTGAAGGGGGCACTGAAGCTTTCTTT
.	few	TRBV6-8	TRBJ2-7	CASSFPAGYKVLSSYEQYF	TGTGCCAGCAGTTTCCCCGCGGGATACAAGGTATTGAGCTCCTACGAGCAGTACTTC
.	.	TRBV6-8	TRBJ2-6	CASSSPGQISGANVLTF	TGTGCCAGCAGTTCCCCGGGACAAATTTCTGGGGCCAACGTCCTGACTTTC
TRBD1	.	TRBV18	TRBJ2-6	CASSPTGTGGAGANVLTF	TGTGCCAGCTCACCTACCGGGACAGGGGGCGCTGGGGCCAACGTCCTGACTTTC
TRBD1	.	TRBV14	TRBJ2-4	CASSQTTGGAKNIQYF	TGTGCCAGCAGCCAGACGACAGGGGGGGCCAAAAACATTCAGTACTTC
.	.	TRBV15	TRBJ2-1	CATSRESGLFYNEQFF	TGTGCCACCAGCAGGGAAAGCGGGCTCTTCTACAATGAGCAGTTCTTC
.	.	TRBV6-8	TRBJ2-2	CASNDLMDGELFF	TGTGCCAGCAACGACCTGATGGACGGGGAGCTGTTTTTT
.	.	TRBV29-1	TRBJ2-7	CSALDRLYGEQYF	TGCAGCGCCCTCGACAGACTCTACGGCGAGCAGTACTTC
.	.	TRBV9	TRBJ2-7	CASSDPYAGGTYEQYF	TGTGCCAGCAGTGATCCCTATGCAGGGGGGACCTACGAGCAGTACTTC
.	few	TRBV6-8	TRBJ2-3	CASSFTGGGDTQYF	TGTGCCAGCAGCTTTACAGGGGGGGGAGATACGCAGTATTTT
TRBD2	few	TRBV19	TRBJ2-7	CASSIGGRNGEQYF	TGTGCCAGTAGTATCGGCGGGAGAAACGGCGAGCAGTACTTC
TRBD2	.	TRBV19	TRBJ2-7	CASTSGGNPYEQYF	TGTGCCAGTACCTCCGGGGGGAACCCATACGAGCAGTACTTC
TRBD1	few	TRBV27	TRBJ2-1	CASSFDRDRYNEQFF	TGTGCCAGCAGTTTCGACCGGGACAGGTACAATGAGCAGTTCTTC
.	.	TRBV28	TRBJ2-2	CASSTQVLNTGELFF	TGTGCCAGCAGTACACAGGTTCTAAACACCGGGGAGCTGTTTTTT
.	.	TRBV9	TRBJ1-1	CASRGDPNTEAFF	TGTGCCAGCAGAGGGGATCCGAACACTGAAGCTTTCTTT
.	.	TRBV18	TRBJ1-3	CASSPLPLATSGNTIYF	TGTGCCAGCTCACCACTTCCCCTAGCCACCTCTGGAAACACCATATATTTT
TRBD1	medium-sized	TRBV6-8	TRBJ2-7	CASSDSDRGGEQYF	TGTGCCAGCAGTGATTCGGACAGGGGCGGCGAGCAGTACTTC
.	.	TRBV28	TRBJ1-1	CASSPRGDTEAFF	TGTGCCAGCAGTCCCAGGGGAGACACTGAAGCTTTCTTT
.	few	TRBV9	TRBJ2-2	CASSAAVPGELFF	TGTGCCAGCAGCGCCGCGGTACCCGGGGAGCTGTTTTTT
.	.	TRBV9	TRBJ1-2	CASSETALGPYGYTF	TGTGCCAGCAGTGAAACCGCCCTAGGGCCCTATGGCTACACCTTC
.	few	TRBV7-5	TRBJ2-7	CASSLFNGNYEQYF	TGTGCCAGCAGCTTATTTAACGGAAACTACGAGCAGTACTTC
.	.	TRBV19	TRBJ2-5	CASSSAQQETQYF	TGTGCCAGTAGTTCGGCTCAACAAGAGACCCAGTACTTC